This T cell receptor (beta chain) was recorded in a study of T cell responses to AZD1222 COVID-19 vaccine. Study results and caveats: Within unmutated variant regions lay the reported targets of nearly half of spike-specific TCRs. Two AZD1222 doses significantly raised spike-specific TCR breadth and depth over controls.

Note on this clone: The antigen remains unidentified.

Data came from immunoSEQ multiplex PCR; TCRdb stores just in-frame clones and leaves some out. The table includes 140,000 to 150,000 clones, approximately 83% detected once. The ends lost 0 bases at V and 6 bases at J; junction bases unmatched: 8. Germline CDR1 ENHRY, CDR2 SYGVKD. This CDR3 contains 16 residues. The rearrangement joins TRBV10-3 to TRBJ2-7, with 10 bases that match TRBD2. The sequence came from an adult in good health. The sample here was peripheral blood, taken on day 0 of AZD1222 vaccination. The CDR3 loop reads CAISESALAGAGEQYF. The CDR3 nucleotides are TGTGCCATCAGTGAGTCAGCTCTAGCGGGAGCTGGCGAGCAGTACTTC.